A single sample is the source of the 28 T cell receptor beta chains below, sequenced in a study of T cell responses to AZD1222 COVID-19 vaccine. Sequenced by immunoSEQ multiplex PCR; TCRdb stores in-frame clones only, minus some. The repertoire includes 90,000 to 120,000 clones, about 92% of them detected once, and roughly 1.1% sits in the top ten. Sequences were derived from peripheral blood, sampled on day 0 of AZD1222 vaccination. These receptors were collected from an adult in good health.

This clone was seen only a few times. The rearrangement uses TRBV3-1 (or the pseudogene TRBV3-2) and TRBJ1-5, with 7 bases matching TRBD1. Germline V CDR1 and CDR2: LGHDT, YNNKEL (reference sequence). There are 15 residues in the CDR3. V trimming: 4 bases; J trimming: 5 bases; junction bases outside the gene matches: 8. In DNA form, the CDR3 reads TGTGCCAGCAGCCTTGGGACAGTAGGGTATCAGCCCCAGCATTTT. Its translation is CASSLGTVGYQPQHF.

This clone appeared a single time. This rearrangement joins TRBV19 to TRBJ1-2, with 10 nucleotides matching TRBD1. The CDR3 runs to 13 residues. V lost 5 bases, J lost 6 bases, and 3 bases stayed unmatched. Germline V gene sequence: CDR1 LNHDA, CDR2 SQIVND (reference sequence). In nucleotides, the CDR3 is TGTGCCAGTAGTTGGACAGGGGGGAATGGCTACACCTTC. It is translated as CASSWTGGNGYTF.

This sequence joins TRBV11-3 and TRBJ1-1; no clear D. V lost 5 bases to trimming and J lost 7 bases, with 11 bases between them. CDR1 and CDR2 from the germline V gene are SGHNT and YENEEA. The CDR3 extends over 12 amino acids. The CDR3 sequence is CASSGVRGEAFF. The CDR3 DNA sequence: TGTGCCAGCAGCGGGGTACGGGGTGAAGCTTTCTTT.

The J gene is TRBJ1-2, the V gene TRBV29-1; 7 bases map to TRBD1. With V trimmed by 5 bases and J by 2 bases, 11 bases remained unmatched. Looked up from germline, CDR1 is SQVTM and CDR2 is ANQGSEA. The CDR3 is made up of 15 amino acids. The CDR3 DNA reads as TGCAGCGTTCGGGTCTCGACAGGGCCGAACTATGGCTACACCTTC. It is translated as CSVRVSTGPNYGYTF.

The chain recombines TRBV5-4 with TRBJ2-2; a weak D match, TRBD1 (6 bases). This CDR3 has 16 amino acids. V was clipped by 0 bases and J by 2 bases, with 11 bases between them. Germline V lookup: CDR1 SGHNT, CDR2 YYREEE (reference sequence). The CDR3 DNA sequence: TGTGCCAGCAGCTTGGGTGGGACAACCAACACCGGGGAGCTGTTTTTT. It encodes CASSLGGTTNTGELFF.

This clone appeared a single time. The V and J genes are TRBV7-2 and TRBJ1-1; D ambiguous. The ends were cut back, 5 bases at V and 2 bases at J, with 9 bases in the middle. This CDR3 has 13 amino acids. CDR1 SGHTA and CDR2 FQGNSA come from the germline V gene. Here the CDR3 reads CASSAEVNTEAFF. In nucleotides, the CDR3 is TGTGCCAGCAGCGCGGAGGTCAACACTGAAGCTTTCTTT. The full variable domain, completed using reference TRBV7-2 and TRBJ1-1, is GAGVSQSPSNKVTEKGKDVELRCDPISGHTALYWYRQSLGQGLEFLIYFQGNSAPDKSGLPSDRFSAERTGGSVSTLTIQRTQQEDSAVYLCASSAEVNTEAFFGQGTRLTVV.

This clone occurred once. This chain links TRBV7-2 with TRBJ1-2, with D possibly matching TRBD1 (5 bases). Between the trimmed V and J ends, which lost 2 bases and 1 base, there was a span of 20 bases. The CDR3 sequence is 18 residues long. Germline assignment: CDR1 SGHTA and CDR2 FQGNSA. The CDR3 spells CASSLRGSRGFDNYGYTF. CDR3 nucleotide sequence: TGTGCCAGCAGCTTAAGAGGCTCCCGGGGGTTTGATAACTATGGCTACACCTTC.

About this clone: This may be a read error: a much more frequent sequence differs by one nucleotide. In the same sample, other DNA sequences code for this CDR3. The chain uses TRBV25-1 and TRBJ2-7; D gene uncertain. There are 11 residues in the CDR3. CDR1 MGHDK and CDR2 SYGVNS come from the germline V gene. The CDR3 reads CASSEQYEQYF. The CDR3 DNA reads as TGTGCCAGCAGTGAACAGTACGAGCAATACTTC.

The rearrangement links TRBV3-1 (or the pseudogene TRBV3-2) to TRBJ2-3, with D possibly matching TRBD1 (6 bases). The CDR3 has 15 amino acids. The V end lost 1 base, the J end lost 4 bases, and 12 bases lay between the germline ends. Germline V gene lookup returns CDR1 LGHDT and CDR2 YNNKEL (reference sequence). CDR3 nucleotides: TGTGCCAGCAGCCAAGCAGGGGCTCGGGCAGATACGCAGTATTTT. Translating gives CASSQAGARADTQYF.

The rearrangement uses TRBV5-1 and TRBJ2-2; possibly TRBD1 for D (5 bases). The germline CDR1 and CDR2 sequences are SGHRS and YFSETQ. V lost 5 bases and J 0 bases, leaving 11 bases between the germline ends. This CDR3 is built from 15 residues. The CDR3 DNA is TGCGCCAGCAGTTCGACAGTCACGAACACCGGGGAGCTGTTTTTT. This translates into CASSSTVTNTGELFF. The full variable domain, completed using reference TRBV5-1 and TRBJ2-2, is KAGVTQTPRYLIKTRGQQVTLSCSPISGHRSVSWYQQTPGQGLQFLFEYFSETQRNKGNFPGRFSGRQFSNSRSEMNVSTLELGDSALYLCASSSTVTNTGELFFGEGSRLTVL.

This clone was observed once. The chain recombines TRBV15 with TRBJ1-4; D ambiguous. Germline V gene data show CDR1 as LNHNV and CDR2 as YYDKDF (reference sequence). Trimming took 3 bases from V and 8 from J, leaving 7 bases between them. The CDR3 totals 12 residues. The CDR3 sequence is CATSRTREKLFF. CDR3 sequence (DNA): TGTGCCACCAGCAGGACAAGAGAAAAACTGTTTTTT. Using reference TRBV15 and TRBJ1-4 for the parts outside the CDR3, the full variable domain is DAMVIQNPRYQVTQFGKPVTLSCSQTLNHNVMYWYQQKSSQAPKLLFHYYDKDFNNEADTPDNFQSRRPNTSFCFLDIRSPGLGDTAMYLCATSRTREKLFFGSGTQLSVL.

The V gene is TRBV28, the J gene TRBJ1-1; D is ambiguous. The V gene lost 2 bases and the J gene lost 0 bases, with 4 bases spanning the gap. The germline gives CDR1 MDHEN, CDR2 SYDVKM. CDR3 length equals 13 residues. CDR3 coding DNA: TGTGCCAGCAGTTTAAGGATGAACACTGAAGCTTTCTTT. The encoded protein is CASSLRMNTEAFF. The full variable domain, completed using reference TRBV28 and TRBJ1-1, is DVKVTQSSRYLVKRTGEKVFLECVQDMDHENMFWYRQDPGLGLRLIYFSYDVKMKEKGDIPEGYSVSREKKERFSLILESASTNQTSMYLCASSLRMNTEAFFGQGTRLTVV.

The chain couples TRBV24-1 to TRBJ2-1; D ambiguous. CDR1 is KGHDR and CDR2 is SFDVKD in the germline V gene. The CDR3 loop spans 14 amino acids. V was pared by 5 bases and J by 7 bases, with 14 bases between. CDR3 protein: CATSGRTGRNEQFF. Here the CDR3 DNA reads TGTGCCACCAGTGGTAGGACCGGACGGAATGAGCAGTTCTTC.

This chain's CDR3 is CASGEELDFTDTQYF. The CDR3 DNA reads TGTGCCAGCGGGGAGGAACTAGACTTCACAGATACGCAGTATTTT. The chain has TRBV27 and TRBJ2-3; D is perhaps TRBD2 (6 bases). The CDR3 is 15 amino acids. Germline V lookup: CDR1 MNHEY, CDR2 SMNVEV (reference sequence). Trimming pared 8 bases from V and 2 bases from J, leaving 17 bases between.

The chain has TRBV30 and TRBJ1-1; TRBD1 might be the D (6 bases). The germline gives CDR1 GTSNPN, CDR2 SVGIG (reference sequence). This CDR3 contains 16 residues. V was trimmed by 2 bases and J by 1 base, leaving 17 bases between them. CDR3 residues: CAWSLFLGQSNTEAFF. DNA of the CDR3: TGTGCCTGGAGTTTATTCCTCGGACAGTCGAACACTGAAGCTTTCTTT.

V and J are TRBV6-4 and TRBJ2-3, with unresolved D. From germline, CDR1 is MRHNA and CDR2 SNTAGT. Trimming took 0 bases from V and 3 from J, leaving 4 bases between them. The CDR3 is 13 amino acids. This CDR3 is CASSDSTTDTQYF. DNA for the CDR3: TGTGCCAGCAGTGACTCCACGACAGATACGCAGTATTTT.

The V gene is TRBV6-1, the J gene TRBJ1-5, with D unclear. V lost 1 base and J lost 3, with 7 bases in between. The CDR3 spans 14 residues. The germline V gene encodes CDR1 MNHNS and CDR2 SASEGT. CDR3 nucleotide sequence: TGTGCCAGCAGTGAAGAGTCCCTCAATCAGCCCCAGCATTTT. It is translated as CASSEESLNQPQHF.

There are a few counts of this clone. The chain carries TRBV7-2 and TRBJ1-2; 8 nucleotides line up with TRBD1. V was pared by 3 bases and J by 8 bases, with 2 bases of the junction left unmatched. The V gene's germline CDR1 is SGHTA and CDR2 FQGNSA. CDR3 length equals 12 residues. The CDR3 is CASSLTGEGYTF. CDR3 sequence (DNA): TGTGCCAGCAGCTTGACAGGGGAGGGCTACACCTTC.

The V call is TRBV30, the J call TRBJ1-3; D is undetermined. This CDR3 spans 13 amino acids. V was shortened by 1 base and J by 2 bases, with 6 bases between the two germline ends. Germline CDR1 GTSNPN, CDR2 SVGIG (reference sequence). CDR3 nucleotide sequence: TGTGCCTGGAGTGGACCGGCTGGAAACACCATATATTTT. It encodes CAWSGPAGNTIYF. Full variable domain (rest looked up from reference TRBV30 and TRBJ1-3): SQTIHQWPATLVQPVGSPLSLECTVEGTSNPNLYWYRQAAGRGLQLLFYSVGIGQISSEVPQNLSASRPQDRQFILSSKKLLLSDSGFYLCAWSGPAGNTIYFGEGSWLTVV.

Comment on this clone: Other DNA sequences in this specimen translate into the identical CDR3. The chain uses TRBV27 and TRBJ1-4, with D tentatively TRBD1 (5 bases). The CDR3 contains 13 residues. V lost 2 bases to trimming and J lost 5 bases, with 6 bases between them. The germline gives CDR1 MNHEY, CDR2 SMNVEV (reference sequence). DNA of the CDR3: TGTGCCAGCAGTTTAAGGACAAATGAAAAACTGTTTTTT. Residues: CASSLRTNEKLFF.

V gene TRBV5-1 combines with J gene TRBJ2-5; 7 nucleotides match TRBD2. Germline CDR1 and CDR2: SGHRS and YFSETQ. The length of the CDR3 is 14 residues. V lost 7 bases, J lost 5 bases, and 11 bases stayed unmatched. The CDR3 coding sequence is TGCGCCAGCCGCTGGGCGGGGGTTGATGAGACCCAGTACTTC. Its protein product is CASRWAGVDETQYF.

This sequence joins TRBV2 and TRBJ2-5; 10 bases match TRBD1. Trimming took 6 bases from V and 2 from J; bases not matched to a gene: 6. Germline values: CDR1 SNHLY, CDR2 FYNNEI. There are 15 residues in the CDR3. The CDR3 region is CASRIGTGEQETQYF. CDR3 bases: TGTGCCAGCAGAATAGGGACAGGGGAACAAGAGACCCAGTACTTC.

The rearrangement joins TRBV6-5 to TRBJ1-4; 10 bases map to TRBD1. V shed 0 bases and J 7 bases; nucleotides not matched to a gene: 2. Germline values: CDR1 MNHEY, CDR2 SVGAGI. The CDR3 runs 15 residues. The DNA for the CDR3 is TGTGCCAGCAGTTACTCGGGGACAGGGGTTGAAAAACTGTTTTTT. This codes for CASSYSGTGVEKLFF.

This clone has just one count. The V gene is TRBV10-3, the J gene TRBJ2-1, with 8 bases aligning to TRBD2. Germline values: CDR1 ENHRY, CDR2 SYGVKD. V dropped 0 bases and J dropped 0; count of bases not matched to a gene: 1. The length of the CDR3 is 16 residues. The CDR3 DNA follows: TGTGCCATCAGTGAGTCCGCGGGGGGCTCCTACAATGAGCAGTTCTTC. Residues: CAISESAGGSYNEQFF.

This clone came up once. This sequence joins TRBV7-9 and TRBJ1-2, with a tentative D call TRBD1 (5 bases). V gave up 5 bases and J gave up 0 bases, with 13 bases separating them. This CDR3 has 15 residues. Germline CDR1 is SEHNR and CDR2 is FQNEAQ (reference sequence). The CDR3 is CASSLRDGANYGYTF. The CDR3 DNA reads as TGTGCCAGCAGCCTAAGGGACGGAGCTAACTATGGCTACACCTTC.

The chain couples TRBV7-2 to TRBJ1-1; D unresolved. Trimming cost V 5 bases and J 0 bases, with 7 bases left between them. Germline CDR1 reads SGHTA; CDR2 reads FQGNSA. The CDR3 is 13 amino acids. In nucleotides, the CDR3 is TGTGCCAGCAGCCCCAACTTGAACACTGAAGCTTTCTTT. Amino acids: CASSPNLNTEAFF.

The chain employs TRBV7-8 and TRBJ2-5; TRBD2 might be the D (6 bases). The CDR3 loop spans 15 amino acids. Trimming left V 1 base short and J 3 bases short, with 12 bases between. Germline V gene sequence: CDR1 SGHVS, CDR2 FQNEAQ. CDR3 in DNA: TGTGCCAGCAGCTTAGGTGGGACTCGAGAAGAGACCCAGTACTTC. Protein: CASSLGGTREETQYF.

J is TRBJ2-3 and V is TRBV7-9; 7 positions agree with TRBD2. The CDR3 sequence is 14 residues long. Germline CDR1 SEHNR, CDR2 FQNEAQ (reference sequence). V was pared by 5 bases and J by 6 bases, with 8 bases of the junction left unmatched. CDR3 DNA sequence: TGTGCCAGCAGCAGGGGACTAAACGGGGATACGCAGTATTTT. This gives the protein CASSRGLNGDTQYF.